This entry concerns a single T cell receptor (beta chain). Other DNA sequences in this specimen translate into the identical CDR3. Sequencing used immunoSEQ multiplex PCR; TCRdb keeps in-frame clones, though not all of them. Among around 600,000 clones listed, approximately 97% were seen once. The data were taken from a study of shared clonotypes between healthy human individuals. The sequence was obtained from a woman in her twenties or thirties in good health. The sequenced sample was naive CD4+ T cells sorted from blood. The subset here: CD45RA+ positively selected.

CDR3 DNA: TGTGCCAGCAGTGTCCTGGCCAAAAACATTCAGTACTTC. Its protein is CASSVLAKNIQYF. The V gene is TRBV6-1, the J gene TRBJ2-4; D gene uncertain. The CDR3 totals 13 residues. Germline-derived CDR1 and CDR2 are MNHNS and SASEGT. V dropped 4 bases and J dropped 1 base, with 5 bases sitting between them.